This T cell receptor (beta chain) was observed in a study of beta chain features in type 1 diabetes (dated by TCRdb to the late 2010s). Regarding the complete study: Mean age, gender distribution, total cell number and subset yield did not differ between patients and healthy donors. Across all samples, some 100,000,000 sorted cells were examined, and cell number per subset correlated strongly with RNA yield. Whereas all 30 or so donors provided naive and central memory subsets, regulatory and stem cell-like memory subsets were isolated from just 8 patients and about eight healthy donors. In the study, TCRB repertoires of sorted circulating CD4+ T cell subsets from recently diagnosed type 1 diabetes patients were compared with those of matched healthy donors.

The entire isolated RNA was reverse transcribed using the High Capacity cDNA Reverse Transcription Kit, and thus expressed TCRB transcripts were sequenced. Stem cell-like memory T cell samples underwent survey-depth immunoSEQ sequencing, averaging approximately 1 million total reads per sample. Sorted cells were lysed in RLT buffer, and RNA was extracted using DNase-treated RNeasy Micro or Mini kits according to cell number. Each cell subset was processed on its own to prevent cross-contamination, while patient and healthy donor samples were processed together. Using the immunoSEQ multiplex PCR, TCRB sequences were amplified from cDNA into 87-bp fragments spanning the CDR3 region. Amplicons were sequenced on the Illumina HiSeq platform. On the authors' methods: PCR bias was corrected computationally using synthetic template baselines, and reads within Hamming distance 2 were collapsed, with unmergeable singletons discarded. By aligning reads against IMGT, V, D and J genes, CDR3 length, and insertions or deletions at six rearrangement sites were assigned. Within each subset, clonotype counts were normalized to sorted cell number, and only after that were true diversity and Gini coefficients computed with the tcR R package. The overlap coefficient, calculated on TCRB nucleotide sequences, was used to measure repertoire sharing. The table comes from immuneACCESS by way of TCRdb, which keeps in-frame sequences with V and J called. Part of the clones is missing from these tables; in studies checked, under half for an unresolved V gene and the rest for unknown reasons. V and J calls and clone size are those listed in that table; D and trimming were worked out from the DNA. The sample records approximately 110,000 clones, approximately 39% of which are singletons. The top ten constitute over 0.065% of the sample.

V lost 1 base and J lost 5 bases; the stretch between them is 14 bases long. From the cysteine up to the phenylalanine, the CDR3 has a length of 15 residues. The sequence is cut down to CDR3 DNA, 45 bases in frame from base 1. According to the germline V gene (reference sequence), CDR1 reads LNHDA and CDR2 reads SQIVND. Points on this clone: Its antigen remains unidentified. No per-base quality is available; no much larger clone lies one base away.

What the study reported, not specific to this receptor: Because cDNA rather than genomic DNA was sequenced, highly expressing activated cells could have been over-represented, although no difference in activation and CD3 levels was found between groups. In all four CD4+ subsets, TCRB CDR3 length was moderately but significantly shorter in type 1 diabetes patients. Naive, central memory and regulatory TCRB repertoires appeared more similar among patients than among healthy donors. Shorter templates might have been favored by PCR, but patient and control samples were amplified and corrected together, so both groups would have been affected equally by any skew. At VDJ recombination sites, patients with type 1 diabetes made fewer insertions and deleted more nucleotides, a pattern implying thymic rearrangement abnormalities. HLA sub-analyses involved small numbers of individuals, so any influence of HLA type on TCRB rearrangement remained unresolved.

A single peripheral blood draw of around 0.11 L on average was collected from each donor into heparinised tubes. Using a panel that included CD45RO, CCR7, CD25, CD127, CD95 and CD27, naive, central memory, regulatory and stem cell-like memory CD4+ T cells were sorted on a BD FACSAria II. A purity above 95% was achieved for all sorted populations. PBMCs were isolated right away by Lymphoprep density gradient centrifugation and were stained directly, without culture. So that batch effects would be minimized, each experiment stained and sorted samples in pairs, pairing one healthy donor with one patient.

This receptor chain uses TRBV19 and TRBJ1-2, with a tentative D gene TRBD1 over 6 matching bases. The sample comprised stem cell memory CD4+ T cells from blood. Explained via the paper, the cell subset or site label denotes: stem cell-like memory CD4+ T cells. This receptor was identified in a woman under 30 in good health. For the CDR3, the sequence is CASSIGQGFRYGYTF. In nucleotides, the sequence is TGTGCCAGTAGTATAGGGCAGGGGTTTCGGTATGGCTACACCTTC.